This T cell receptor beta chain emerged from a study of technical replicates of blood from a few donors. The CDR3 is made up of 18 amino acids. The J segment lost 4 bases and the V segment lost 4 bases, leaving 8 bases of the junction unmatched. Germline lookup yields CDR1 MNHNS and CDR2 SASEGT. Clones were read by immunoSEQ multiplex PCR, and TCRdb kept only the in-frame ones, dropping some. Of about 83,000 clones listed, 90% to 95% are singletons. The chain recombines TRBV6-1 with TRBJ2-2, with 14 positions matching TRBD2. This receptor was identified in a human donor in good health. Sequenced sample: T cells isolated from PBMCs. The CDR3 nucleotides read TGTGCCAGCAGTGGGCGGACTAGCGGGGGGTATGTCACCGGGGAGCTGTTTTTT. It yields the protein CASSGRTSGGYVTGELFF.